These T cell receptor beta chains were read from a single sample in a study of blood T cell repertoires in COVID-19. Using immunoSEQ multiplex PCR, the repertoire was profiled, and TCRdb retains in-frame clones only, with some absent. The sample includes about 120,000 clones, around 86% of them seen just once. The sequenced sample consisted of peripheral blood. Receptor source: a man aged 55 to 70 with acute or convalescent COVID-19. The CDR3 runs from the conserved cysteine through the conserved F or W. Each record gives: J gene, V gene, D gene, clone size, CDR3 DNA, CDR3 protein. A D gene is named only where the DNA matches it firmly. For some rows the clone size is stated as once, few or many, or as a class when expanded; others skip it.

J gene: TRBJ1-6
V gene: TRBV7-9
D gene: NA
clone size: NA
CDR3 DNA: TGTGCCAGCAGCTTAGGAGGTTCACCCCTCCACTTT
CDR3 protein: CASSLGGSPLHF

J gene: TRBJ2-1
V gene: TRBV7-3
D gene: TRBD2
clone size: once
CDR3 DNA: TGTGCCAGCAGCTTATGGGGCCCGCTAGCGGGAGGCAATGAGCAGTTCTTC
CDR3 protein: CASSLWGPLAGGNEQFF

J gene: TRBJ1-1
V gene: TRBV7-9
D gene: NA
clone size: NA
CDR3 DNA: TGTGCCAGCAGCTTAAACAGCATGAACACTGAAGCTTTCTTT
CDR3 protein: CASSLNSMNTEAFF

J gene: TRBJ2-7
V gene: TRBV9
D gene: TRBD1
clone size: NA
CDR3 DNA: TGTGCCAGCAGCGTGGGACAGGGGTTCGACGAGCAGTACTTC
CDR3 protein: CASSVGQGFDEQYF

J gene: TRBJ2-1
V gene: TRBV20-1
D gene: TRBD2
clone size: NA
CDR3 DNA: TGCAGTGCTGTGGGGACTAGCGGGATGTTCTTC
CDR3 protein: CSAVGTSGMFF

J gene: TRBJ1-2
V gene: TRBV28
D gene: TRBD1
clone size: once
CDR3 DNA: TGTGCCAGCAGTAGACCCCGACAGGGCGGCTATGGCTACACCTTC
CDR3 protein: CASSRPRQGGYGYTF

J gene: TRBJ1-1
V gene: TRBV28
D gene: TRBD1
clone size: NA
CDR3 DNA: TGTGCCAGCAGTTTACCGGACAGGGGGACTGAAGCTTTCTTT
CDR3 protein: CASSLPDRGTEAFF

J gene: TRBJ2-5
V gene: TRBV5-1
D gene: NA
clone size: NA
CDR3 DNA: TGCGCCAGCAGCTTGGTTCGGGGAAATCCACGGTTGGGGACCCAGTACTTC
CDR3 protein: CASSLVRGNPRLGTQYF

J gene: TRBJ1-2
V gene: TRBV5-1
D gene: NA
clone size: NA
CDR3 DNA: TGCGCCAGCAGAACAGATCATAACTATGGCTACACCTTC
CDR3 protein: CASRTDHNYGYTF

J gene: TRBJ2-7
V gene: TRBV28
D gene: NA
clone size: NA
CDR3 DNA: TGTGCCAGCATGGGGCGCAGGGAGCAGTACTTC
CDR3 protein: CASMGRREQYF

J gene: TRBJ2-7
V gene: TRBV5-4
D gene: NA
clone size: NA
CDR3 DNA: TGTGCCAGCAGCCTCTGGCAGAACTACGAGCAGTACTTC
CDR3 protein: CASSLWQNYEQYF

J gene: TRBJ1-1
V gene: TRBV30
D gene: TRBD1
clone size: NA
CDR3 DNA: TGTGCCTGGAGTATCCAAGGGGGCTTTAGTGCTTTCTTT
CDR3 protein: CAWSIQGGFSAFF

J gene: TRBJ1-1
V gene: TRBV30
D gene: NA
clone size: few
CDR3 DNA: TGTGCCTGGATTGAGAACCGGGCTTTCTTT
CDR3 protein: CAWIENRAFF

J gene: TRBJ1-1
V gene: TRBV10-1
D gene: TRBD1
clone size: NA
CDR3 DNA: TGCGCCAACTCAACCGGGGACAGGGGATTAGGAAACACTGAAGCTTTCTTT
CDR3 protein: CANSTGDRGLGNTEAFF

J gene: TRBJ1-1
V gene: TRBV27
D gene: NA
clone size: NA
CDR3 DNA: TGTGCCAGCAGCACTCGGCCCAGGGACACTGAAGCTTTCTTT
CDR3 protein: CASSTRPRDTEAFF

J gene: TRBJ1-1
V gene: TRBV5-1
D gene: NA
clone size: NA
CDR3 DNA: TGCGCCAGCTCTGATCAGGGGACGAACACTGAAGCTTTCTTT
CDR3 protein: CASSDQGTNTEAFF

J gene: TRBJ2-1
V gene: TRBV7-3
D gene: NA
clone size: once
CDR3 DNA: TGTGCCAGCAGCCCCGTCGAGGGGGTCTACAATGAGCAGTTCTTC
CDR3 protein: CASSPVEGVYNEQFF

J gene: TRBJ1-6
V gene: TRBV18
D gene: NA
clone size: NA
CDR3 DNA: TGTGCCAGCTCACCACGAACAGGGCAAAGCTCCTATAATTCACCCCTCCACTTT
CDR3 protein: CASSPRTGQSSYNSPLHF

J gene: TRBJ1-4
V gene: TRBV5-1
D gene: NA
clone size: NA
CDR3 DNA: TGCGCCAGCAGCTTGGCGGTCGGAGCCAGTGAAAAACTGTTTTTT
CDR3 protein: CASSLAVGASEKLFF

J gene: TRBJ1-2
V gene: TRBV7-9
D gene: NA
clone size: NA
CDR3 DNA: TGTGCCAGCACCCTAGGGGGAGGGGTCGATGGCTACACCTTC
CDR3 protein: CASTLGGGVDGYTF

J gene: TRBJ1-3
V gene: TRBV30
D gene: NA
clone size: NA
CDR3 DNA: TGTGCCTGGAGTCCCACTGGAAACACCATATATTTT
CDR3 protein: CAWSPTGNTIYF

J gene: TRBJ2-1
V gene: TRBV5-1
D gene: TRBD2
clone size: NA
CDR3 DNA: TGCGCCAGCAGCTTTCCGGGACTAGCGGGGAGCAATGAGCAGTTCTTC
CDR3 protein: CASSFPGLAGSNEQFF

J gene: TRBJ2-5
V gene: TRBV24-1
D gene: TRBD1
clone size: NA
CDR3 DNA: TGTGCCACCAGTGACCCGCAGGGGGATGGGGAGACCCAGTACTTC
CDR3 protein: CATSDPQGDGETQYF

J gene: TRBJ2-2
V gene: TRBV19
D gene: NA
clone size: few
CDR3 DNA: TGTGCCAGTAGTCCTTGGGTCCTACAGGGCAGTAACACCGGGGAGCTGTTTTTT
CDR3 protein: CASSPWVLQGSNTGELFF

J gene: TRBJ2-4
V gene: TRBV14
D gene: TRBD2
clone size: NA
CDR3 DNA: TGTGCCAGCAGCCTCCTAGCGGGAGGGCCCGGTCAAAACATTCAGTACTTC
CDR3 protein: CASSLLAGGPGQNIQYF

J gene: TRBJ1-2
V gene: TRBV5-1
D gene: NA
clone size: NA
CDR3 DNA: TGCGCCAGCAGCACCGGGGGACCGGGGGGCTACACCTTC
CDR3 protein: CASSTGGPGGYTF

J gene: TRBJ1-5
V gene: TRBV28
D gene: NA
clone size: NA
CDR3 DNA: TGTGCCAGCAGCACAAGGGGCAGGGCTAACAATCAGCCCCAGCATTTT
CDR3 protein: CASSTRGRANNQPQHF

J gene: TRBJ1-5
V gene: TRBV7-8
D gene: NA
clone size: NA
CDR3 DNA: TGTGCCAGCAGCCCCACCTCCGGGGTTCAGCCCCAGCATTTT
CDR3 protein: CASSPTSGVQPQHF